A selection of T cell receptor beta chains follows, all from one sample in a study of cytomegalovirus exposure and HLA in healthy donors. The method was immunoSEQ multiplex PCR; TCRdb's version includes in-frame clones alone and lacks a portion of them. Of tens of thousands of clones listed, more than 70% are singletons. Sample: PBMCs. These TCRs come from a male donor in good health and CMV-seropositive. Both conserved end residues are part of each CDR3. D genes are given only for firm matches. Only part of the rows carry a size: once, few, many, or a class if the clone is expanded.

CDR3	DNA	V	J	size	D
CASSLVAGNYGYTF	TGCGCCAGCAGCTTGGTGGCAGGGAACTATGGCTACACCTTC	TRBV5-1	TRBJ1-2	few	.
CASSLNRGDTDTQYF	TGCGCCAGCAGCTTGAACCGCGGCGACACAGATACGCAGTATTTT	TRBV5-1	TRBJ2-3	.	.
CASSLSPGDNYGYTF	TGTGCCAGCAGTTTATCTCCGGGAGATAACTATGGCTACACCTTC	TRBV27	TRBJ1-2	.	.
CATSQGQGAYEQYF	TGTGCCACCAGTCAAGGGCAGGGGGCCTACGAGCAGTACTTC	TRBV15	TRBJ2-7	.	TRBD1
CASSGDRGASNQPQHF	TGTGCCAGCAGTGGAGACAGGGGAGCTAGCAATCAGCCCCAGCATTTT	TRBV6-1	TRBJ1-5	.	TRBD1
CASSGLVNNEQFF	TGTGCCAGCAGTGGACTGGTAAACAATGAGCAGTTCTTC	TRBV6-5	TRBJ2-1	.	.
CASRTGGVSNQPQHF	TGTGCCAGCCGGACAGGGGGAGTGAGCAATCAGCCCCAGCATTTT	TRBV27	TRBJ1-5	.	TRBD1
CASSQSFVGGELFF	TGCGCCAGCAGCCAAAGTTTTGTCGGCGGGGAGCTGTTTTTT	TRBV4-3	TRBJ2-2	few	.
CASSTRTGAYEQYF	TGTGCCAGCAGTACCCGGACAGGAGCATACGAGCAGTACTTC	TRBV27	TRBJ2-7	.	TRBD1
CATSNFYTNQPQHF	TGTGCCACCAGCAATTTTTACACCAATCAGCCCCAGCATTTT	TRBV15	TRBJ1-5	.	.
CASSFYEGGRALHEQFF	TGTGCCAGCAGCTTTTACGAAGGCGGGAGGGCCTTACATGAGCAGTTCTTC	TRBV7-9	TRBJ2-1	.	TRBD2
CDSSARDRGNSRNEQFF	TGTGACAGCAGCGCCCGGGACAGGGGGAATAGTCGAAATGAGCAGTTCTTC	TRBV7-9	TRBJ2-1	.	TRBD1
CASSPDRVATNEKLFF	TGTGCCAGCTCACCAGACAGGGTGGCGACTAATGAAAAACTGTTTTTT	TRBV18	TRBJ1-4	.	TRBD1
CASRGTSGRAGSFEQYF	TGTGCCAGCAGAGGGACTAGCGGGAGGGCCGGGTCCTTCGAGCAGTACTTC	TRBV28	TRBJ2-7	.	TRBD2
CASSFIASPGHYSNQPQHF	TGTGCCAGCAGTTTTATCGCCTCGCCGGGACATTATAGCAATCAGCCCCAGCATTTT	TRBV27	TRBJ1-5	once	.
CAVHSAPNTGELFF	TGCGCCGTCCATAGCGCCCCGAACACCGGGGAGCTGTTTTTT	TRBV10-2	TRBJ2-2	few	.
CASSLYDRGGYGYTF	TGTGCCAGCAGCTTATACGACAGGGGCGGCTATGGCTACACCTTC	TRBV7-2	TRBJ1-2	once	TRBD1
CASETGNSYGYTF	TGTGCCAGTGAGACAGGGAATAGCTATGGCTACACCTTC	TRBV25-1	TRBJ1-2	.	TRBD1